Below, 13 T cell receptor beta chains from the same sample are listed, as sequenced in a study of blood T cell repertoires in COVID-19. Measured with immunoSEQ multiplex PCR; TCRdb has only the in-frame clones, and not every one. The table includes around 95,000 clones, roughly 80% detected once. Sequencing was performed on peripheral blood. The receptors were sampled from a man in his fifties with active or convalescent COVID-19.

The J gene is TRBJ2-2, the V gene TRBV2; possible D gene TRBD1, 5 bases. Germline CDR1 is SNHLY and CDR2 is FYNNEI. V lost 8 bases and J lost 4, with 14 bases in between. The CDR3 is 14 amino acids. In DNA form, the CDR3 reads TGTGCCAGCGGTCAGGGTCGAAGCACCGGGGAGCTGTTTTTT. Residues: CASGQGRSTGELFF.

The rearrangement links TRBV11-2 to TRBJ2-3; 7 bases are shared with TRBD2. The V and J ends lost 3 bases and 4 bases, in that order; junction bases with no gene match: 10. Germline V gives CDR1 SGHAT, CDR2 FQNNGV. The CDR3 extends over 16 amino acids. As DNA, the CDR3 is TGTGCCAGCAGCTTGTACGGGGGGACGATGGCAGATACGCAGTATTTT. Translating it yields CASSLYGGTMADTQYF.

This chain links TRBV3-1 (or the pseudogene TRBV3-2) with TRBJ2-3; TRBD2 aligns across 9 bases. The CDR3 totals 16 residues. Germline V gene lookup returns CDR1 LGHDT and CDR2 YNNKEL (reference sequence). The ends lost 3 bases at V and 1 base at J; junction bases unmatched: 5. The CDR3 bases are TGTGCCAGCAGCCATACTCGGACTAGCGGCACAGATACGCAGTATTTT. It is translated as CASSHTRTSGTDTQYF.

This sequence joins TRBV29-1 and TRBJ1-1; 9 nucleotides align to TRBD1. The CDR3 sequence is 14 residues long. V gave up 5 bases and J gave up 1 base; unmatched junction bases: 5. Germline CDR1 and CDR2: SQVTM and ANQGSEA. CDR3 DNA: TGCAGCGTTCCAACAGGGGGCTGGAACACTGAAGCTTTCTTT. As protein: CSVPTGGWNTEAFF.

This clone was counted only a few times. The chain recombines TRBV5-5 with TRBJ1-1, with TRBD1 identical over 7 bases. The length of the CDR3 is 13 residues. V was pared by 4 bases and J by 2 bases, with 2 bases of the junction left unmatched. Germline CDR1 reads SGHKS; CDR2 reads YYEKEE (reference sequence). This CDR3 reads CASSRDRNTEAFF. Here the CDR3 DNA reads TGTGCCAGCAGCCGGGACAGAAACACTGAAGCTTTCTTT. Using reference TRBV5-5 and TRBJ1-1 for the parts outside the CDR3, the full variable domain is DAGVTQSPTHLIKTRGQQVTLRCSPISGHKSVSWYQQVLGQGPQFIFQYYEKEERGRGNFPDRFSARQFPNYSSELNVNALLLGDSALYLCASSRDRNTEAFFGQGTRLTVV.

This clone was found a few times. The chain links TRBV7-9 to TRBJ1-1; 12 positions match TRBD1. With V trimmed by 3 bases and J by 11 bases, 7 bases remained unmatched. This CDR3 is built from 14 residues. Germline values: CDR1 SEHNR, CDR2 FQNEAQ (reference sequence). CDR3 region: CASSLGRGQGAAFF. In DNA, the CDR3 is TGTGCCAGCAGCTTGGGGCGGGGACAGGGGGCGGCTTTCTTT.

The rearrangement uses TRBV10-1 and TRBJ2-1, with D possibly TRBD1 on 6 matching bases. Germline assignment: CDR1 WNHNN and CDR2 SYGVQD (reference sequence). V was shortened by 8 bases and J by 5 bases, with 10 bases between the two germline ends. This CDR3 is 12 amino acids long. The DNA of the CDR3 is TGCGCCAGCGCGACAGGCAACAATGAGCAGTTCTTC. Amino acid sequence: CASATGNNEQFF.

In its sample, this clone was seen once. This same CDR3 is encoded by further DNA sequences in the sample. V usage is TRBV5-1 and J usage is TRBJ1-1; a weak D match, TRBD1 (5 bases). The CDR3 has 14 residues. Germline assignment: CDR1 SGHRS and CDR2 YFSETQ. V was shortened by 0 bases and J by 1 base, with 7 bases between the two germline ends. CDR3 nucleotides: TGCGCCAGCAGCTTGGTCGGGGGGAACACTGAAGCTTTCTTT. This translates into CASSLVGGNTEAFF. Together with reference TRBV5-1 and TRBJ1-1, the CDR3 gives the full variable domain: KAGVTQTPRYLIKTRGQQVTLSCSPISGHRSVSWYQQTPGQGLQFLFEYFSETQRNKGNFPGRFSGRQFSNSRSEMNVSTLELGDSALYLCASSLVGGNTEAFFGQGTRLTVV.

This clone was found once. The chain is built from TRBV11-1 and TRBJ1-1; D might be TRBD1 (6 bases). Germline lookup yields CDR1 SGHAT and CDR2 FQDESV (reference sequence). V dropped 8 bases and J dropped 7 bases, with 17 bases sitting between them. There are 13 residues in the CDR3. CDR3 region: CASGPGEGVEAFF. In DNA form, the CDR3 reads TGTGCCAGCGGCCCAGGTGAGGGGGTTGAAGCTTTCTTT.

The chain is built from TRBV7-2 and TRBJ1-1; no clear D gene. CDR3 length: 14 amino acids. CDR1 SGHTA and CDR2 FQGNSA come from the germline V gene. The V and J ends lost 2 bases and 2 bases respectively, with 9 bases between them. CDR3 DNA sequence: TGTGCCAGCAGCTTAACAGATATTAACACTGAAGCTTTCTTT. This codes for CASSLTDINTEAFF.

The table lists this clone with a count of one. The V and J genes are TRBV2 and TRBJ2-4; maybe TRBD2 (5 bases). Trimming cost V 4 bases and J 6 bases, with 7 bases left between them. This CDR3 contains 12 residues. From germline, CDR1 is SNHLY and CDR2 FYNNEI. The CDR3 DNA reads as TGTGCCAGCAGTGTTGGGAGAAACATTCAGTACTTC. Protein product: CASSVGRNIQYF. Looking up the rest from reference TRBV2 and TRBJ2-4 gives the full variable domain: EPEVTQTPSHQVTQMGQEVILRCVPISNHLYFYWYRQILGQKVEFLVSFYNNEISEKSEIFDDQFSVERPDGSNFTLKIRSTKLEDSAMYFCASSVGRNIQYFGAGTRLSVL.

The chain uses TRBV5-4 and TRBJ1-2, with 7 nucleotides matching TRBD1. This CDR3 region has 15 residues. Germline V gene lookup returns CDR1 SGHNT and CDR2 YYREEE (reference sequence). The trim removed 2 bases at V and 4 bases at J, leaving 8 bases unmatched. The CDR3 DNA sequence: TGTGCCAGCAGCTTTCTATGGCAGGGGGTCTATGGCTACACCTTC. Translation gives CASSFLWQGVYGYTF.

The J gene is TRBJ2-3, the V gene TRBV5-5; perhaps TRBD1 as D (6 bases). Deletions cut 4 bases from V and 8 bases from J, with 20 bases between. The germline V gene encodes CDR1 SGHKS and CDR2 YYEKEE (reference sequence). This CDR3 has 15 residues. The DNA of the CDR3 is TGTGCCAGCAGCCTTCTAACCGGGACAAGTGTTACGCAGTATTTT. This translates into CASSLLTGTSVTQYF.